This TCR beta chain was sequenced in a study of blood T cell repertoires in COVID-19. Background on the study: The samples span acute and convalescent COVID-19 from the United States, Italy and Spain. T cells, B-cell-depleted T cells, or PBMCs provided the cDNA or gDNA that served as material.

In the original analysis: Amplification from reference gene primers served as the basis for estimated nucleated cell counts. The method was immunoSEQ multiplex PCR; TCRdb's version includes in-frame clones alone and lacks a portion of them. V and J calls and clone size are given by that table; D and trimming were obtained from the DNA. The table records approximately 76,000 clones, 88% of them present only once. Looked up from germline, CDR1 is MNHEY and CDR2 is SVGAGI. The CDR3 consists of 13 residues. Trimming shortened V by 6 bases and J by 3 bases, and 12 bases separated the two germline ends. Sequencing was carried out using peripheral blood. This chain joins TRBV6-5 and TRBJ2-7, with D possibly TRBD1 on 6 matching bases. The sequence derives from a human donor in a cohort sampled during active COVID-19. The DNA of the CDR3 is TGTGCCAGCAGCCGGGACACGCACTACGAGCAGTACTTC. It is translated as CASSRDTHYEQYF.